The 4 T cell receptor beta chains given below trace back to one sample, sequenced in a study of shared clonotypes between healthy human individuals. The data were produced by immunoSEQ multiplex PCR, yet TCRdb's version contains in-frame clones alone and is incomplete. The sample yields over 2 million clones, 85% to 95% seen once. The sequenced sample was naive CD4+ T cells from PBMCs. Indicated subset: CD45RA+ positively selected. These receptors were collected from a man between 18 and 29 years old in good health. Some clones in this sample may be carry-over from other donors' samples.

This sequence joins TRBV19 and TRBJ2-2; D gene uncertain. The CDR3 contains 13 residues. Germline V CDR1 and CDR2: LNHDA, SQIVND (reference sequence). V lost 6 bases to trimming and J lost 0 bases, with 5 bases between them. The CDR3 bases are TGTGCCAGTAGCGGCGCGAACACCGGGGAGCTGTTTTTT. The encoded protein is CASSGANTGELFF.

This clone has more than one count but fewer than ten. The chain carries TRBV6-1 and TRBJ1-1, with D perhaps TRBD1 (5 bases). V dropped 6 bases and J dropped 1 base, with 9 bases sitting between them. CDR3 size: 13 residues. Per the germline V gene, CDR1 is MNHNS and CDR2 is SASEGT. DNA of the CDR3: TGTGCCAGCAGCTCCACAGGGAACACTGAAGCTTTCTTT. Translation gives CASSSTGNTEAFF.

The CDR3 bases are TGTGCCAGCAGGTTTGAGGCGGATACTGAAGCTTTCTTT. Translated, it gives CASRFEADTEAFF. The chain uses TRBV6-5 and TRBJ1-1; D gene unclear. Trimming took off 6 bases at V and 5 bases at J, with 13 bases between the two ends. Germline loops: CDR1 MNHEY, CDR2 SVGAGI. CDR3 size: 13 residues.

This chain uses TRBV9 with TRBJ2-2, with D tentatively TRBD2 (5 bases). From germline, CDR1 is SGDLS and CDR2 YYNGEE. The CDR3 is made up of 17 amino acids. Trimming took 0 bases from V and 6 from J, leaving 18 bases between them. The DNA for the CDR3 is TGTGCCAGCAGCGTAGGAAACCTGTTAGCGAGCGCCGGGGAGCTGTTTTTT. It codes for CASSVGNLLASAGELFF.